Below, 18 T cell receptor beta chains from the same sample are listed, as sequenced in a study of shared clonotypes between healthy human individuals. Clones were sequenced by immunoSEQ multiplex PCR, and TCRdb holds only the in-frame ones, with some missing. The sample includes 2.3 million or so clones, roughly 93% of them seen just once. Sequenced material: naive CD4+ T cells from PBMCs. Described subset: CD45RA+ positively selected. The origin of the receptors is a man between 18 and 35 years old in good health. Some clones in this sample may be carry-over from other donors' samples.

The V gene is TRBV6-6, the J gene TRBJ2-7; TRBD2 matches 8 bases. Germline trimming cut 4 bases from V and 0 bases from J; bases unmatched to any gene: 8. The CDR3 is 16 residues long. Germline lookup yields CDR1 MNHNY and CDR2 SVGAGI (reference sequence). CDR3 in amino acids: CASSSPGTRSSYEQYF. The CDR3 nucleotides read TGTGCCAGCAGTTCGCCCGGGACTAGAAGCTCCTACGAGCAGTACTTC.

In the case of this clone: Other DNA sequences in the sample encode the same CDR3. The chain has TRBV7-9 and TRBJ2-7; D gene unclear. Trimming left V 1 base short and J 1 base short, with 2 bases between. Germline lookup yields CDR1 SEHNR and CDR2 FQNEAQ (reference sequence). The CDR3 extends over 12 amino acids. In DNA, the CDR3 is TGTGCCAGCAGCTTAGGGTCCTACGAGCAGTACTTC. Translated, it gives CASSLGSYEQYF.

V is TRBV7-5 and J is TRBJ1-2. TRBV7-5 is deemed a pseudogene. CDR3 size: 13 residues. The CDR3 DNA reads TGTGCCAGAAGCTTAGTCGGAGGGAATGGCTACACCTTC. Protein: CARSLVGGNGYTF.

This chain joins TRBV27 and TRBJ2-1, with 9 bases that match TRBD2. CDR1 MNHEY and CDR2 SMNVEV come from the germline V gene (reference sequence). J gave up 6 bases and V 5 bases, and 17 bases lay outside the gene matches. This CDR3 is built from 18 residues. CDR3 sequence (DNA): TGTGCCAGCAGTCCCGGACTAGCGCTGAGGGAGGGTTTCAATGAGCAGTTCTTC. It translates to CASSPGLALREGFNEQFF.

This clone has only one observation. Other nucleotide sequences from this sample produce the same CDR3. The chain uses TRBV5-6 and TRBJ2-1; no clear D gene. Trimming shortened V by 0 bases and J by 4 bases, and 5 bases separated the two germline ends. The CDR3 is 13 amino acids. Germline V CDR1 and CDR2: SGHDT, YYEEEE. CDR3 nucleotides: TGTGCCAGCAGCTTGGTTGTTTACAATGAGCAGTTCTTC. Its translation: CASSLVVYNEQFF.

Here the CDR3 reads CAISESTTGAGGELFF. In DNA, the CDR3 is TGTGCCATCAGTGAGTCGACGACAGGGGCTGGCGGGGAGCTGTTTTTT. The chain joins TRBV10-3 to TRBJ2-2; the match to TRBD1 covers 8 bases. J was trimmed by 7 bases and V by 0 bases; bases with no gene match: 7. The CDR3 has 16 residues. Per the germline V gene, CDR1 is ENHRY and CDR2 is SYGVKD.

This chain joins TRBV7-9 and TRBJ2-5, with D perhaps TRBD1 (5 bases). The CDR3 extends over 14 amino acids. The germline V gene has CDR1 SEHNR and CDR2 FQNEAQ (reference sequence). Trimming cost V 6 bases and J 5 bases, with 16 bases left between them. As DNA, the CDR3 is TGTGCCAGCAGACCAGGGAAGGATAGGGAGACCCAGTACTTC. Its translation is CASRPGKDRETQYF.

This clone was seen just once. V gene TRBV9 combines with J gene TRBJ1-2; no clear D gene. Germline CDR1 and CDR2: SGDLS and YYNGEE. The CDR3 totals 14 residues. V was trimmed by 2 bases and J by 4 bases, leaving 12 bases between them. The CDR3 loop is CASSVLDAGYGYTF. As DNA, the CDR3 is TGTGCCAGCAGCGTCCTTGACGCGGGCTATGGCTACACCTTC.

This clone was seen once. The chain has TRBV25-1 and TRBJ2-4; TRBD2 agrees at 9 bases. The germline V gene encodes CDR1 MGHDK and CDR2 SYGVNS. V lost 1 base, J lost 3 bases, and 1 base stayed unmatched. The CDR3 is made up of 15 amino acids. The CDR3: CASSESSGDKNIQYF. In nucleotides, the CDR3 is TGTGCCAGCAGTGAATCTAGCGGGGACAAAAACATTCAGTACTTC.

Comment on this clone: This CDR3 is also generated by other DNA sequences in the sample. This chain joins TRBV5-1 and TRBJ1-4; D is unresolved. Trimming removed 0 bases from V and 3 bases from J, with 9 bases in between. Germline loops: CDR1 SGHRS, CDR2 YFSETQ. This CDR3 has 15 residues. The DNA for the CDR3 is TGCGCCAGCAGCTTGGGAGACCGGGCTAATGAAAAACTGTTTTTT. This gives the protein CASSLGDRANEKLFF. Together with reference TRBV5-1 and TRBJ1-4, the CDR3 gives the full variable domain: KAGVTQTPRYLIKTRGQQVTLSCSPISGHRSVSWYQQTPGQGLQFLFEYFSETQRNKGNFPGRFSGRQFSNSRSEMNVSTLELGDSALYLCASSLGDRANEKLFFGSGTQLSVL.

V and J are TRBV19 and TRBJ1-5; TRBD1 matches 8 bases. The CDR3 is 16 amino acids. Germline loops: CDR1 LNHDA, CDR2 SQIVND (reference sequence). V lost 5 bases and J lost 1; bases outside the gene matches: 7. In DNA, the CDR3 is TGTGCCAGTAGTCCGACAGGGGCAGGGAGCAATCAGCCCCAGCATTTT. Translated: CASSPTGAGSNQPQHF. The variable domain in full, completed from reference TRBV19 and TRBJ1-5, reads DGGITQSPKYLFRKEGQNVTLSCEQNLNHDAMYWYRQDPGQGLRLIYYSQIVNDFQKGDIAEGYSVSREKKESFPLTVTSAQKNPTAFYLCASSPTGAGSNQPQHFGDGTRLSIL.

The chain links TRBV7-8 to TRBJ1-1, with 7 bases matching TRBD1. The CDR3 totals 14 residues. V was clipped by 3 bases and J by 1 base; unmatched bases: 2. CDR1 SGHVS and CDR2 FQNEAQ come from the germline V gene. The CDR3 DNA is TGTGCCAGCAGCTTTGACAGGGCGAACACTGAAGCTTTCTTT. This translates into CASSFDRANTEAFF.

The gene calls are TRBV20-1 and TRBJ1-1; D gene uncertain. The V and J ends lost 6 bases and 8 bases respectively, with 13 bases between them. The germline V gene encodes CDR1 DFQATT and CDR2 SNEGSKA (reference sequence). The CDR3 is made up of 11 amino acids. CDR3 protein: CSAPDRTEAFF. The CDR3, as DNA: TGCAGTGCCCCGGATCGCACGGAAGCTTTCTTT.

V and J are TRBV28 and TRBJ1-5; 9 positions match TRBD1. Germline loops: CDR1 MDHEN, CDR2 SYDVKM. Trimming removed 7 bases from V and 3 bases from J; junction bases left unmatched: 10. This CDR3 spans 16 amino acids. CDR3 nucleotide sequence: TGTGCCAGCATCTTGACTGGACAGGGGTACAATCAGCCCCAGCATTTT. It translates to CASILTGQGYNQPQHF.

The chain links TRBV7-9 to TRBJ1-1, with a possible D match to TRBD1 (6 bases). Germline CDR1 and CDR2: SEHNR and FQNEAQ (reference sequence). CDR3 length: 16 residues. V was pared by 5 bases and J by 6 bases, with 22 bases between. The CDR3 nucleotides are TGTGCCAGCAGCCCCCGACAGGTTTACGTCAGAGCTGAAGCTTTCTTT. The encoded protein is CASSPRQVYVRAEAFF.

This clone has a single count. Here the CDR3 reads CASSQIIATNEKLFF. The CDR3 nucleotides read TGTGCCAGCAGTCAAATCATAGCAACTAATGAAAAACTGTTTTTT. The chain is built from TRBV6-5 and TRBJ1-4, with D unclear. The germline V and J ends were trimmed by 5 bases and 0 bases, with 10 bases remaining between them. CDR3 length: 15 amino acids. Germline loops: CDR1 MNHEY, CDR2 SVGAGI.

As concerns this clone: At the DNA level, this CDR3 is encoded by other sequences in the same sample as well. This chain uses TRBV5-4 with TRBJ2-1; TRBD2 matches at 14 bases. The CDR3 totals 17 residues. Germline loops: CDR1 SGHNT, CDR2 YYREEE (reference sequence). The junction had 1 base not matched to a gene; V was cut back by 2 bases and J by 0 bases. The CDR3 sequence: CASSLGTSGSSYNEQFF. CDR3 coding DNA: TGTGCCAGCAGCTTAGGGACTAGCGGGAGCTCCTACAATGAGCAGTTCTTC. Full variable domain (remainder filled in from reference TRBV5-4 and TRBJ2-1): ETGVTQSPTHLIKTRGQQVTLRCSSQSGHNTVSWYQQALGQGPQFIFQYYREEENGRGNFPPRFSGLQFPNYSSELNVNALELDDSALYLCASSLGTSGSSYNEQFFGPGTRLTVL.

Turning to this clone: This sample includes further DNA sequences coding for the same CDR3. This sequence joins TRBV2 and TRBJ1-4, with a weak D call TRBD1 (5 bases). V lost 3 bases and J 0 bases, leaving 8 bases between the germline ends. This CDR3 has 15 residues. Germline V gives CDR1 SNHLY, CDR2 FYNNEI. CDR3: CASSDGGATNEKLFF. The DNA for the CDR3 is TGTGCCAGCAGTGACGGGGGGGCAACTAATGAAAAACTGTTTTTT. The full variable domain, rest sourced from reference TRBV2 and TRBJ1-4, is EPEVTQTPSHQVTQMGQEVILRCVPISNHLYFYWYRQILGQKVEFLVSFYNNEISEKSEIFDDQFSVERPDGSNFTLKIRSTKLEDSAMYFCASSDGGATNEKLFFGSGTQLSVL.